This T cell receptor beta chain was captured in a study of T cell changes during pregnancy in multiple sclerosis. Repertoires were generated with immunoSEQ multiplex PCR, while TCRdb's copy carries only in-frame clones and drops some. The table shows 35,000 to 40,000 clones, with over 75% occurring only once. With 5 bases removed from V and 0 bases from J, the gap between germline ends came to 11 bases. This CDR3 has 14 residues. The germline V gene encodes CDR1 MNHEY and CDR2 SVGAGI. The gene calls are TRBV6-5 and TRBJ2-7, with D maybe TRBD1 (5 bases). The material was CD4+ T cells from peripheral blood mononuclear cells, obtained before pregnancy. The clonotype was recovered from a female donor with multiple sclerosis, enrolled in a pregnancy study. The CDR3 nucleotides are TGTGCCAGCAGTCGTGACAGCTCCTCCTACGAGCAGTACTTC. Translation gives CASSRDSSSYEQYF.